This entry describes one T cell receptor beta chain. Its antigen is currently not known. Base-call qualities are not available, and no considerably larger clone is one nucleotide away. The data stem from a study of graft-versus-host responses after intestinal transplantation (dated by TCRdb to the early 2020s). Concerning the study at large: The transplants that recipients received were multivisceral, liver-intestinal, or isolated intestinal. All recipients received anti-thymocyte globulin induction followed by maintenance tacrolimus and steroids for around three years. After intestinal transplantation, graft-versus-host and host-versus-graft alloreactive T cell clones were followed in the graft, circulation and bone marrow using bulk TCR-beta CDR3 sequencing. To identify alloreactive clones, pre-transplant mixed lymphocyte reaction products were sequenced and then compared with unstimulated pre-transplant donor and recipient T cells. Instead of going to the commercial service, samples from a few later patients were sequenced in-house on an Illumina MiSeq and processed with MiXCR. A cohort of about 25 intestinal transplant recipients, including one retransplant, was enrolled, and a few patients lacking pretransplant specimens were excluded. Donor T cell macrochimerism was defined as a peak of at least 4% donor T cells among recipient peripheral blood mononuclear cells. What the work shows at the level of the full study, not this receptor alone: GvH clones were detected in recipient bone marrow, and some appeared earlier in ileal mucosa or blood, consistent with an intestinal mucosal origin. Early after transplant, peak levels of circulating GvH clones were associated with declines in HvG clones. Patients with donor T cell macrochimerism had high GvH to HvG T cell clonal ratios in their allografts. The conclusions were limited by the relatively low number and heterogeneity of the intestinal transplant patients.

What the time point label conveys for this sample: cells obtained before transplantation from donor or recipient. CD3+CD4+ and CD3+CD8+ populations were FACS-sorted from unstimulated pre-transplant donor and recipient cells taken from spleen or lymph nodes. V loses 5 bases of germline sequence and J loses 7 bases, and the interval between the two ends is 12 bases. Via the germline V gene, CDR1 is MNHEY and CDR2 SVGAGI. From the cysteine up to the phenylalanine, the CDR3 has a length of 13 residues. The retained sequence is limited to the CDR3, 39 bases, with the frame set at the first base. The protocol used for the library was the immunoSEQ multiplex PCR assay. In most patients, genomic DNA was isolated using the Qiagen DNeasy Blood and Tissue Kit and sent frozen to Adaptive Biotechnologies for TCR sequencing. For most patients, high-throughput TCR-beta CDR3 sequencing of genomic DNA was performed by Adaptive Biotechnologies. Regarding the original processing steps: TCR sequencing data were retrieved from Adaptive's ImmunoSEQ software for about 17 patients, whereas a few other patients were processed with MiXCR and VDJtools. To correct CD4 versus CD8 sorting errors, sequences present in both subsets at a frequency ratio below 5:1 were removed. CDR3 nucleotide sequences shared between donor and recipient were removed because their origin could not be assigned. To count as alloreactive, a clone needed at least 2-fold expansion over unstimulated cells and a minimum CFSE-low frequency of 0.002% (template counts) or 0.001% (read counts). Clones detected in sequenced pre-transplant spleen, lymph node, or MLR CFSE-low populations of the donor or recipient were defined as mappable. Cumulative frequency of alloreactive clones was calculated as a percentage of all sequences weighted by copy number. Not all clones reach the TCRdb copy of this immuneACCESS table, which keeps in-frame sequences only. Checked studies attribute under half of the gap to unresolved V genes and leave the rest unexplained. V and J calls and clone size follow that table, whereas D and trimming were derived from the DNA. The sample data list around 90,000 clones, and just under 95% of these were observed just once. 1.1% of the sample belongs to the ten largest clones.

Recombination linked TRBV6-5 to TRBJ2-1; matching of 6 bases hints at TRBD2 as the D gene. The sequence came from a human donor who was the organ donor for an intestinal transplant. Material: unstimulated CD8+ T cells sorted from spleen or lymph node cells, obtained before transplant. CDR3 sequence: CASSTGTPNEQFF. DNA sequence: TGTGCCAGCAGTACGGGGACTCCTAATGAGCAGTTCTTC.